This is a list of T cell receptor beta chains from one sample in a study of blood T cell repertoires in COVID-19. Measured with immunoSEQ multiplex PCR; TCRdb has only the in-frame clones, and not every one. The sample yields 42,000 or so clones, roughly 90% seen once. The material sequenced was peripheral blood. The source is a human donor in a cohort sampled during active COVID-19. Each CDR3 is given with its conserved first and last residue. A D gene is named only where the DNA matches it firmly. Some rows have no size entry. The others give once, few or many, or a class for an expanded clone.

TRBV19	.	TRBD2	TRBJ2-7	CATSGISGGAREQYF	TGTGCCACCTCCGGCATTAGCGGGGGGGCGCGCGAGCAGTACTTC
TRBV29-1	.	TRBD1	TRBJ2-1	CSVEDQGVFDEQFF	TGCAGCGTTGAAGACCAGGGGGTTTTCGATGAGCAGTTCTTC
TRBV7-9	.	TRBD1	TRBJ2-7	CASSSRQGWEQYF	TGTGCCAGCAGCTCCCGACAGGGATGGGAACAGTACTTC
TRBV7-9	.	TRBD1	TRBJ1-3	CASSVGQGGGNTIYF	TGTGCCAGCAGCGTAGGACAGGGCGGTGGAAACACCATATATTTT
TRBV27	.	TRBD1	TRBJ1-1	CASSLDRGHTEAFF	TGTGCCAGCAGTTTGGACAGGGGGCACACTGAAGCTTTCTTT
TRBV12-5	.	.	TRBJ1-4	CASGVGHGREKLFF	TGTGCTAGTGGGGTGGGACACGGTCGTGAAAAACTGTTTTTT
TRBV2	.	TRBD1	TRBJ1-1	CASTGQGVPEAFF	TGTGCCAGCACGGGACAGGGAGTCCCTGAAGCTTTCTTT
TRBV4-1	.	.	TRBJ1-1	CASSPQSSRATEAFF	TGCGCCAGCAGCCCCCAATCTTCAAGAGCCACTGAAGCTTTCTTT
TRBV4-2	.	TRBD2	TRBJ2-1	CASSQDKRGYNEQFF	TGTGCCAGCAGCCAAGATAAGCGGGGATACAATGAGCAGTTCTTC
TRBV5-6	.	TRBD1	TRBJ1-2	CASSFDRGLQGTF	TGTGCCAGCAGCTTTGACAGGGGGCTCCAGGGCACCTTC
TRBV2	once	.	TRBJ1-3	CASRWGPRVDVSGNTIYF	TGTGCCAGCAGGTGGGGCCCCAGGGTGGACGTCTCTGGAAACACCATATATTTT
TRBV11-2	.	TRBD1	TRBJ2-7	CASSLASTGAYEQYF	TGTGCCAGCAGCTTAGCGTCGACAGGGGCCTACGAGCAGTACTTC
TRBV3-1/TRBV3-2	.	TRBD2	TRBJ2-2	CASSLAGTSVRVGELFF	TGTGCCAGCAGCCTAGCCGGGACTAGCGTTAGGGTCGGGGAGCTGTTTTTT
TRBV7-3	.	.	TRBJ2-3	CASSLRPGGTDTQYF	TGTGCCAGCAGCTTACGGCCAGGGGGCACAGATACGCAGTATTTT
TRBV10-3	.	.	TRBJ2-7	CAIRDYSGEQYF	TGTGCCATCAGGGACTACTCGGGGGAGCAGTACTTC
TRBV7-9	.	TRBD1	TRBJ1-6	CASSLGQSNSPLHF	TGTGCCAGCAGCTTGGGACAGTCCAATTCACCCCTCCACTTT
TRBV4-1	.	TRBD2	TRBJ2-5	CASSQDLGGRDQYF	TGCGCCAGCAGCCAAGATTTGGGGGGGAGAGACCAGTACTTC
TRBV2	.	TRBD1	TRBJ1-6	CASSYVGQANSPLHF	TGTGCCAGCAGTTACGTCGGACAGGCCAATTCACCCCTCCACTTT
TRBV7-9	.	.	TRBJ2-3	CASSLNPGLNTDTQYF	TGTGCCAGCAGCTTGAACCCGGGACTTAACACAGATACGCAGTATTTT
TRBV13	.	TRBD2	TRBJ2-3	CASSIASGDLYF	TGTGCCAGCAGCATTGCTAGCGGGGATCTGTATTTT
TRBV19	.	TRBD2	TRBJ2-1	CASSMGTRNEQFF	TGTGCCAGTAGTATGGGGACTAGAAACGAGCAGTTCTTC
TRBV6-5	.	TRBD1	TRBJ2-1	CASSRDRSSYNEQFF	TGTGCCAGCAGTAGGGACAGGAGCTCCTACAATGAGCAGTTCTTC
TRBV3-1/TRBV3-2	.	TRBD1	TRBJ2-3	CASSQEGTGGDTQYF	TGTGCCAGCAGCCAAGAAGGGACAGGGGGGGATACGCAGTATTTT
TRBV30	.	TRBD1	TRBJ2-7	CAWEDTGQGGYEQYF	TGTGCCTGGGAAGATACGGGACAGGGAGGCTACGAGCAGTACTTC
TRBV12-3/TRBV12-4	.	.	TRBJ1-1	CASSFRDNAYAFF	TGTGCCAGCAGCTTCCGGGACAACGCCTACGCTTTCTTT
TRBV6-5	.	TRBD1	TRBJ1-1	CASRTNQGAREAFF	TGTGCCAGCAGGACCAACCAGGGGGCTCGCGAAGCTTTCTTT
TRBV19	.	.	TRBJ1-1	CASSIGSRVEAFF	TGTGCCAGTAGTATTGGGTCCCGGGTTGAAGCTTTCTTT
TRBV6-5	.	.	TRBJ1-2	CASSPTADYGYTF	TGTGCCAGCAGCCCAACAGCAGACTATGGCTACACCTTC
TRBV21-1	.	.	TRBJ1-1	CASSKMEVDRERDTEAFF	TGTGCCAGCAGCAAAATGGAGGTGGACAGGGAACGGGACACTGAAGCTTTCTTT
TRBV7-3	few	.	TRBJ1-6	CASSLTSNSPLHF	TGTGCCAGCAGCCTAACCTCCAATTCACCCCTCCACTTT
TRBV7-9	.	.	TRBJ2-1	CASSSRGYEQFF	TGTGCCAGCAGCTCACGGGGGTATGAGCAGTTCTTC
TRBV30	once	TRBD1	TRBJ1-3	CAWNNVNRGQSGNTIYF	TGTGCCTGGAACAACGTCAACAGGGGGCAGTCTGGAAACACCATATATTTT
TRBV5-1	.	TRBD2	TRBJ2-3	CASSLATSGGAADTQYF	TGCGCCAGCAGCTTGGCAACTAGCGGGGGGGCGGCAGATACGCAGTATTTT
TRBV11-1	.	TRBD1	TRBJ1-6	CASSSQGVGSPLHF	TGTGCCAGCAGCTCTCAGGGGGTTGGTTCACCCCTCCACTTT
TRBV4-1	.	.	TRBJ2-3	CASSQIGAQITDTQYF	TGCGCCAGCAGCCAAATAGGGGCCCAGATCACAGATACGCAGTATTTT
TRBV2	.	.	TRBJ1-2	CASRRQHYGYTF	TGTGCCAGCAGGCGACAGCACTATGGCTACACCTTC
TRBV14	.	TRBD2	TRBJ2-7	CASSPRPTSGGVLYF	TGTGCCAGCAGTCCACGACCGACTAGCGGGGGGGTATTGTACTTC
TRBV18	.	TRBD1	TRBJ2-7	CASSPGQGFSEQYF	TGTGCCAGCTCCCCGGGACAGGGGTTTTCCGAGCAGTACTTC
TRBV10-1	.	TRBD2	TRBJ2-1	CASSGGTSGGEQFF	TGCGCCAGCAGTGGGGGGACTAGCGGCGGTGAGCAGTTCTTC
TRBV30	.	.	TRBJ1-1	CAWSQTMNTEAFF	TGTGCCTGGAGTCAGACTATGAACACTGAAGCTTTCTTT
TRBV3-1/TRBV3-2	.	.	TRBJ2-3	CASSPGGDRRDTQYF	TGTGCCAGCAGTCCTGGGGGGGACAGGCGAGATACGCAGTATTTT
TRBV6-5	.	TRBD2	TRBJ2-7	CASSPGLAETYEQYF	TGTGCCAGCAGCCCAGGACTAGCGGAGACCTACGAGCAGTACTTC
TRBV3-1/TRBV3-2	.	TRBD2	TRBJ2-3	CASSQAWGGRGSTDTQYF	TGTGCCAGCAGCCAAGCCTGGGGGGGACGTGGGAGCACAGATACGCAGTATTTT
TRBV12-3/TRBV12-4	.	TRBD2	TRBJ2-7	CASSAGGTYEQYF	TGTGCCAGCTCCGCGGGGGGAACCTACGAGCAGTACTTC